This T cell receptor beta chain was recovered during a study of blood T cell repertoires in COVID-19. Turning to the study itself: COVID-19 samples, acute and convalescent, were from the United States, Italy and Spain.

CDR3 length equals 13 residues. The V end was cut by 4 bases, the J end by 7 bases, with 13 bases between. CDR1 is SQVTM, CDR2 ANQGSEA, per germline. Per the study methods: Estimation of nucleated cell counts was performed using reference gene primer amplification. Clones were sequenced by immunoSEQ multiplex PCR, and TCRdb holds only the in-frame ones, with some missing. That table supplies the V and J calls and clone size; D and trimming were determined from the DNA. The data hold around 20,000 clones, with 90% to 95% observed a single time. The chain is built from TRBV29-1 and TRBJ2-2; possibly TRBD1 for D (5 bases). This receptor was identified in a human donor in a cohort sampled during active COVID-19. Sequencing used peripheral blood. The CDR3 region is CSVGSGWGGELFF. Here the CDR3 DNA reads TGCAGCGTTGGTTCAGGGTGGGGCGGGGAGCTGTTTTTT.